Below, 17 T cell receptor beta chains from the same sample are listed, as sequenced in a study of blood T cell repertoires in COVID-19. Measured with immunoSEQ multiplex PCR; TCRdb has only the in-frame clones, and not every one. Here the sample spans 30,000 to 35,000 clones, more than 75% being singletons. The sample consisted of peripheral blood. The source is a human donor in a cohort sampled during active COVID-19.

The chain carries TRBV3-1 (or the pseudogene TRBV3-2) and TRBJ2-5; 16 bases map to TRBD2. V shed 4 bases, J shed 4 bases, and the junction held 9 bases outside the gene matches. Germline CDR1 LGHDT, CDR2 YNNKEL (reference sequence). The CDR3 extends over 18 amino acids. The CDR3 sequence: CASSPTEGLAGGIETQYF. The CDR3 DNA reads TGTGCCAGCAGCCCTACCGAGGGACTAGCGGGGGGGATAGAGACCCAGTACTTC.

This clone came up a few times. The J gene is TRBJ1-2, the V gene TRBV9, with 7 bases fitting TRBD1. This CDR3 spans 15 amino acids. Germline V CDR1 and CDR2: SGDLS, YYNGEE. V lost 3 bases and J lost 4; bases outside the gene matches: 9. CDR3 DNA: TGTGCCAGCAGCGCCGACAGGGAGATGGTCTATGGCTACACCTTC. Its protein product is CASSADREMVYGYTF.

The chain joins TRBV7-2 to TRBJ1-1, with 8 nucleotides matching TRBD1. Germline CDR1 reads SGHTA; CDR2 reads FQGNSA. CDR3 length: 14 residues. J gave up 4 bases and V 5 bases, and 6 bases lay outside the gene matches. The CDR3 coding sequence is TGTGCCAGCAGCCAGGGGGCGCCAGGCACTGAAGCTTTCTTT. Translated, it gives CASSQGAPGTEAFF.

This sequence joins TRBV24-1 and TRBJ1-2; 11 bases are a match to TRBD1. The CDR3 spans 15 residues. V dropped 7 bases and J dropped 4; count of bases not matched to a gene: 7. The V gene's germline CDR1 is KGHDR and CDR2 SFDVKD. CDR3 bases: TGTGCCACCAGCGCCGGGGGGACAGGGGGCTATGGCTACACCTTC. It specifies CATSAGGTGGYGYTF.

This chain links TRBV29-1 with TRBJ1-3, with D possibly being TRBD1 (6 bases). Trimming pared 7 bases from V and 2 bases from J, leaving 9 bases between. CDR3 size: 12 residues. Germline V gene data show CDR1 as SQVTM and CDR2 as ANQGSEA. The CDR3 protein is CSGTAAGNTIYF. The CDR3 coding sequence is TGCAGCGGGACAGCGGCTGGAAACACCATATATTTT.

This clone was picked up one time. This rearrangement joins TRBV29-1 to TRBJ1-1; TRBD1 might be the D (6 bases). V dropped 3 bases and J dropped 10 bases, with 15 bases sitting between them. From germline, CDR1 is SQVTM and CDR2 ANQGSEA. CDR3 length: 12 residues. The DNA of the CDR3 is TGCAGCGTTGATGGACAGAGGACGGGAGCTTTCTTT. It encodes CSVDGQRTGAFF.

With regard to this clone: The identical CDR3 is also encoded by other nucleotide sequences in the sample. V and J are TRBV29-1 and TRBJ2-7; tentatively, D is TRBD2 (5 bases). V was pared by 6 bases and J by 2 bases, with 11 bases between. Germline V gene lookup returns CDR1 SQVTM and CDR2 ANQGSEA. This CDR3 comprises 12 residues. CDR3 bases: TGCAGCGTGGGAACCGGGGCCTACGAGCAGTACTTC. Protein: CSVGTGAYEQYF.

J is TRBJ2-2 and V is TRBV4-3; D is unclear. The germline V gene has CDR1 LGHNA and CDR2 YSLEER. The CDR3 spans 19 residues. The germline V and J ends were trimmed by 0 bases and 1 base, with 18 bases remaining between them. CDR3 amino acids: CASSQDLILGSWNTGELFF. As DNA, the CDR3 is TGCGCCAGCAGCCAAGATCTAATCCTCGGGTCCTGGAACACCGGGGAGCTGTTTTTT.

The chain employs TRBV5-6 and TRBJ1-1; 9 positions match TRBD1. The CDR3 contains 16 residues. Germline V gives CDR1 SGHDT, CDR2 YYEEEE. V lost 0 bases, J lost 2 bases, and 5 bases stayed unmatched. DNA for the CDR3: TGTGCCAGCAGCTTGGGGGGACAGGGTCAAAACACTGAAGCTTTCTTT. Translating it yields CASSLGGQGQNTEAFF.

This chain uses TRBV6-5 with TRBJ1-6; the match to TRBD1 covers 8 bases. V shed 6 bases and J 9 bases; nucleotides not matched to a gene: 10. CDR3 length equals 15 residues. Germline V gene sequence: CDR1 MNHEY, CDR2 SVGAGI. The CDR3 region is CASRVGRGRGSPLHF. The CDR3 bases are TGTGCCAGCAGGGTGGGCAGGGGGCGCGGTTCACCCCTCCACTTT.

The chain couples TRBV7-9 to TRBJ1-6, with a possible D match to TRBD1 (5 bases). V dropped 2 bases and J dropped 9 bases, with 17 bases sitting between them. CDR3 size: 16 residues. Germline values: CDR1 SEHNR, CDR2 FQNEAQ (reference sequence). The CDR3 region is CASSLLASRGVSPLHF. The CDR3 nucleotides read TGTGCCAGCAGCTTACTAGCGTCTCGGGGGGTTTCACCCCTCCACTTT.

In this sample, this clone turned up once. The chain uses TRBV7-8 and TRBJ2-2, with D uncertain. Germline assignment: CDR1 SGHVS and CDR2 FQNEAQ. This CDR3 spans 13 amino acids. Trimming stripped 7 bases from V and 0 bases from J, with 6 bases between. The CDR3 here is CASTRTNTGELFF. The CDR3 region has the DNA TGTGCCAGCACCCGCACGAACACCGGGGAGCTGTTTTTT.

This chain uses TRBV5-4 with TRBJ2-1, with 7 bases matching TRBD1. V trimming: 4 bases; J trimming: 9 bases; junction bases outside the gene matches: 16. The CDR3 is 16 amino acids. Germline V gene lookup returns CDR1 SGHNT and CDR2 YYREEE (reference sequence). The CDR3 spells CASSAKGEGQFPEQFF. In DNA, the CDR3 is TGTGCCAGCAGCGCTAAGGGCGAGGGACAGTTCCCTGAGCAGTTCTTC.

The rearrangement links TRBV5-1 to TRBJ2-5; 9 bases line up with TRBD2. Per germline, CDR1 SGHRS and CDR2 YFSETQ. CDR3 size: 14 residues. Trimming took 2 bases from V and 4 from J; bases not matched to a gene: 3. This CDR3 reads CASSLFSGGETQYF. DNA for the CDR3: TGCGCCAGCAGCTTATTTAGCGGGGGAGAGACCCAGTACTTC.

The rearrangement joins TRBV6-6 to TRBJ1-3, with D perhaps matching TRBD1 (6 bases). V was trimmed by 5 bases and J by 4 bases, leaving 24 bases between them. Germline V gene sequence: CDR1 MNHNY, CDR2 SVGAGI (reference sequence). This CDR3 is 18 amino acids long. CDR3 in DNA: TGTGCCAGCAGTCGTCCTTCATTAGGGGGGGCAGGCGGAAACACCATATATTTT. Amino acids: CASSRPSLGGAGGNTIYF.

The chain couples TRBV9 to TRBJ2-3; 10 nucleotides align to TRBD2. Germline loops: CDR1 SGDLS, CDR2 YYNGEE. Trimming cost V 1 base and J 2 bases; bases outside gene matches: 1. The CDR3 has 15 residues. The CDR3 DNA reads TGTGCCAGCAGCGTAACTAGCGGGACCACAGATACGCAGTATTTT. It translates to CASSVTSGTTDTQYF.

The chain employs TRBV2 and TRBJ2-7; 8 bases map to TRBD2. Germline V lookup: CDR1 SNHLY, CDR2 FYNNEI. The CDR3 has 14 amino acids. The V segment lost 3 bases and the J segment 5 bases; nucleotides outside the gene matches: 6. The CDR3 DNA sequence: TGTGCCAGCAGTGACCCCCGGGGGGGGGACGAGCAGTACTTC. This encodes CASSDPRGGDEQYF.